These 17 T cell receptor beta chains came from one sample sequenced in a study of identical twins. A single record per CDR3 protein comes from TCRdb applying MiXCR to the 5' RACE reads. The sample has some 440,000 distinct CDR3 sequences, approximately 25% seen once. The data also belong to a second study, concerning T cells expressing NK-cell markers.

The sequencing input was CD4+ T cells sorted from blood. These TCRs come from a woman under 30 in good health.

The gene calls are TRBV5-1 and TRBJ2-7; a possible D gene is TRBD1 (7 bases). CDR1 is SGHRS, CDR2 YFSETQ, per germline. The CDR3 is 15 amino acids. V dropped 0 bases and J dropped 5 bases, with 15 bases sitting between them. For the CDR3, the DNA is TGCGCCAGCAGCTTGGGAGACAGGGACTTCCACGAGCAGTACTTC. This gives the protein CASSLGDRDFHEQYF. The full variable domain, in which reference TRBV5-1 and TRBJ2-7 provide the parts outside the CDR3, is KAGVTQTPRYLIKTRGQQVTLSCSPISGHRSVSWYQQTPGQGLQFLFEYFSETQRNKGNFPGRFSGRQFSNSRSEMNVSTLELGDSALYLCASSLGDRDFHEQYFGPGTRLTVT.

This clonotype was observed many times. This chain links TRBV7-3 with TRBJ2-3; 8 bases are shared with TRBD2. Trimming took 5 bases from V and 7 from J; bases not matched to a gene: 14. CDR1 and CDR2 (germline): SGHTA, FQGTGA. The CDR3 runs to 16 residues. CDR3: CASSPKGSGGSYTQYF. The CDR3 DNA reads TGTGCCAGCAGCCCGAAGGGAAGCGGGGGTAGTTATACGCAGTATTTT.

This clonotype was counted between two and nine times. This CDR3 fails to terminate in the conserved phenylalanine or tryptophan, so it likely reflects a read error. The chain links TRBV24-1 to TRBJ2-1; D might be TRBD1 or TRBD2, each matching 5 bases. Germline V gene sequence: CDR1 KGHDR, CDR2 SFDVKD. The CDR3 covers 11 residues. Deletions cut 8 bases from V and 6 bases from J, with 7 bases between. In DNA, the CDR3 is TGTGCCACCATGAGGGGCAATGAGCAGTTCTTA. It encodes CATMRGNEQFL.

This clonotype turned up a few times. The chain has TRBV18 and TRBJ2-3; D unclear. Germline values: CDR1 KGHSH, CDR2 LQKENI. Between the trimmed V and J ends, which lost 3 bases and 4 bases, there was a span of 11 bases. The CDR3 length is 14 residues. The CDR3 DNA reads TGTGCCAGCTCACCCGGACGCCGGGCAGATACGCAGTATTTT. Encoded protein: CASSPGRRADTQYF.

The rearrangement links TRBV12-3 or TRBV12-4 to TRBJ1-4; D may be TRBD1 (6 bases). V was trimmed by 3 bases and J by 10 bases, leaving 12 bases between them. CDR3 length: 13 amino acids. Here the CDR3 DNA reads TGTGCCAGCAGTTTTGATCGGGGGCGAAAACTGTTTTTT. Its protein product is CASSFDRGRKLFF.

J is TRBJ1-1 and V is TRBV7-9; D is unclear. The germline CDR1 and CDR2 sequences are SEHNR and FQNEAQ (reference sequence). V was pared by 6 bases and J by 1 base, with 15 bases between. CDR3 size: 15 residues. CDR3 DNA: TGTGCCAGCAGACCGCAGGTTGACCGGAACACTGAAGCTTTCTTT. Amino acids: CASRPQVDRNTEAFF. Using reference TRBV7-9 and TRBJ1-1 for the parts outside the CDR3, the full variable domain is DTGVSQNPRHKITKRGQNVTFRCDPISEHNRLYWYRQTLGQGPEFLTYFQNEAQLEKSRLLSDRFSAERPKGSFSTLEIQRTEQGDSAMYLCASRPQVDRNTEAFFGQGTRLTVV.

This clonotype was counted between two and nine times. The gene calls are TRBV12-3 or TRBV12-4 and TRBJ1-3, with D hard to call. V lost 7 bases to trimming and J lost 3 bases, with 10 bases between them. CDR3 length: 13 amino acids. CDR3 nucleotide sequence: TGTGCCAGCATCCGAACGGGTGGAAACACCATATATTTT. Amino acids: CASIRTGGNTIYF.

The CDR3 region has the DNA TGCAGTACACCAGGAGGGGGGCCCCGTTTCTATGGCTACACCTTC. Amino acid sequence: CSTPGGGPRFYGYTF. The chain is built from TRBV20-1 and TRBJ1-2; D is perhaps TRBD1 (6 bases). Trimming cost V 8 bases and J 4 bases, with 23 bases left between them. The CDR3 has 15 residues. Germline-derived CDR1 and CDR2 are DFQATT and SNEGSKA (reference sequence).

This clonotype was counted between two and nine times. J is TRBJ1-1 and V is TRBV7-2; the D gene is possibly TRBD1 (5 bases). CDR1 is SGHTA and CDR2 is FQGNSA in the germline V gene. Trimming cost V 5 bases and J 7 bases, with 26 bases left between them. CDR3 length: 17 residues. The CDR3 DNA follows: TGTGCCAGCAGCAGAAGGTCCCCGCAGACAGCTACTTTTGAAGCTTTCTTT. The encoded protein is CASSRRSPQTATFEAFF. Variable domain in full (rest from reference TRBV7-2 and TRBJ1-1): GAGVSQSPSNKVTEKGKDVELRCDPISGHTALYWYRQSLGQGLEFLIYFQGNSAPDKSGLPSDRFSAERTGGSVSTLTIQRTQQEDSAVYLCASSRRSPQTATFEAFFGQGTRLTVV.

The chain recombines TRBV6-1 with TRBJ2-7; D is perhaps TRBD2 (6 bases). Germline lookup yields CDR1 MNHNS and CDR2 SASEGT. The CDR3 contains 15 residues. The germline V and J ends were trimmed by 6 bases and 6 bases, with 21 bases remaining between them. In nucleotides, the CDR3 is TGTGCCAGCAGCTCTGACTGGGGGGAAATTGGCGAGCAGTACTTC. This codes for CASSSDWGEIGEQYF.

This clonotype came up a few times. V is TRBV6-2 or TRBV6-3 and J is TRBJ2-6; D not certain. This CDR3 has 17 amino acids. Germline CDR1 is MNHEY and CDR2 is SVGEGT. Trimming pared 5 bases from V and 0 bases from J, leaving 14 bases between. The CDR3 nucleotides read TGTGCCAGCAGTGTGTCGCGACGGCACTCTGGGGCCAACGTCCTGACTTTC. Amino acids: CASSVSRRHSGANVLTF.

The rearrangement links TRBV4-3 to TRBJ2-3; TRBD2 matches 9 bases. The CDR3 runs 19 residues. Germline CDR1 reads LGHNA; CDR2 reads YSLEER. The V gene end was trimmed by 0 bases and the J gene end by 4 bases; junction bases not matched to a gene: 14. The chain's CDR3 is CASSQDPYGASGMADTQYF. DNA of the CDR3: TGCGCCAGCAGCCAAGATCCCTATGGGGCTAGCGGGATGGCAGATACGCAGTATTTT.

The CDR3 here is CASSPNTNTGELFF. CDR3 DNA: TGTGCCAGCAGCCCCAACACGAACACCGGGGAGCTGTTTTTT. The V call is TRBV7-2, the J call TRBJ2-2, with no clear D. This CDR3 is built from 14 residues. With 5 bases removed from V and 0 bases from J, the gap between germline ends came to 7 bases. Germline assignment: CDR1 SGHTA and CDR2 FQGNSA.

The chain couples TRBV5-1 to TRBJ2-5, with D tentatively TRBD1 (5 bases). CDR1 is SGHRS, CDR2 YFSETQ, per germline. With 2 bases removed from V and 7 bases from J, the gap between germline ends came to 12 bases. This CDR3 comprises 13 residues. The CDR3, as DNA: TGCGCCAGCAGCTTCCCGGACATAGGGACCCAGTACTTC. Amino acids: CASSFPDIGTQYF.

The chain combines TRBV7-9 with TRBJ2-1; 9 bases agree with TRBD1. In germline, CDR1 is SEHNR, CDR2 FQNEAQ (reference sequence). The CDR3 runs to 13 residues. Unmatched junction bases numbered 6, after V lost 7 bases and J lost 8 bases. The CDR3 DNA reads TGTGCCAGCAAACAGGGGGCTTCTGATGAGCAGTTCTTC. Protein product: CASKQGASDEQFF.

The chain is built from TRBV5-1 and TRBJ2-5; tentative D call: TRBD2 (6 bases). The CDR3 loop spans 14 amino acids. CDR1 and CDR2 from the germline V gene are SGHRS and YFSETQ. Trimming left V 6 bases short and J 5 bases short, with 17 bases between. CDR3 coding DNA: TGCGCCAGCAACGGGGGAGGTCCCCGGGAGACCCAGTACTTC. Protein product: CASNGGGPRETQYF.

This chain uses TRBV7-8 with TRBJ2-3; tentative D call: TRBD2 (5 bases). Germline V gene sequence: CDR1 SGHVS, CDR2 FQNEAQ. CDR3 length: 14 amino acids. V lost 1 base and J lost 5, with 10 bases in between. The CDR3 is CASSLGRYLDTQYF. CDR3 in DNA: TGTGCCAGCAGCTTAGGGAGGTATTTAGATACGCAGTATTTT.